This is a list of T cell receptor beta chains from one sample in a study of cytomegalovirus exposure and HLA in healthy donors. TCRdb's copy holds only in-frame clones and misses some; the assay was immunoSEQ multiplex PCR. The table shows around 210,000 clones, with 85% occurring only once. The sample was PBMCs. The receptors originated from a girl aged 2 to 10 in good health and CMV-seronegative. The CDR3 runs from the conserved cysteine through the conserved F or W. D genes are given only for firm matches. Some rows mark clone size as missing; the rest say once, few, many or name a class of expanded clone.

CDR3nt: TGTGCCAGTAGTATAACGGGAAGCACCTACAATGAGCAGTTCTTC
CDR3aa: CASSITGSTYNEQFF
abundance: .
j_gene: TRBJ2-1
v_gene: TRBV19
d_gene: .
len: 15

CDR3nt: TGTGCCACCAGCAGAGATAACGGGCTAGCGGGGGGGAGGCGTTACGAGCAGTACTTC
CDR3aa: CATSRDNGLAGGRRYEQYF
abundance: .
j_gene: TRBJ2-7
v_gene: TRBV15
d_gene: TRBD2
len: 19

CDR3nt: TGTGCCAGCAGTTACGGGGGGGGATTTAATTCACCCCTCCACTTT
CDR3aa: CASSYGGGFNSPLHF
abundance: .
j_gene: TRBJ1-6
v_gene: TRBV6-5
d_gene: .
len: 15

CDR3nt: TGTGCCAGCAGCTTAGGCCCCCTTGGGACAGGAGAAGAGACCCAGTACTTC
CDR3aa: CASSLGPLGTGEETQYF
abundance: .
j_gene: TRBJ2-5
v_gene: TRBV13
d_gene: TRBD1
len: 17

CDR3nt: TGTGCCAGCAGTTCCCTCGACAGGACTTATGGCTACACCTTC
CDR3aa: CASSSLDRTYGYTF
abundance: .
j_gene: TRBJ1-2
v_gene: TRBV6-5
d_gene: .
len: 14

CDR3nt: TGTGCCAGTAGTATGGCAGGGGGAGGCTCTGAAGCTTTCTTT
CDR3aa: CASSMAGGGSEAFF
abundance: .
j_gene: TRBJ1-1
v_gene: TRBV19
d_gene: TRBD1
len: 14

CDR3nt: TGTGCCAGCAGCTTGGCCATCGGGGAAGCTTTCTTT
CDR3aa: CASSLAIGEAFF
abundance: .
j_gene: TRBJ1-1
v_gene: TRBV5-6
d_gene: .
len: 12

CDR3nt: TGTGCCACCAGCAGCGGGGTGTTCGGGGAGCTGTTTTTT
CDR3aa: CATSSGVFGELFF
abundance: .
j_gene: TRBJ2-2
v_gene: TRBV15
d_gene: .
len: 13

CDR3nt: TGCGCCAGCAGCCCTTCTAGCGGGAGTACGATATACGAGCAGTACTTC
CDR3aa: CASSPSSGSTIYEQYF
abundance: .
j_gene: TRBJ2-7
v_gene: TRBV4-1
d_gene: TRBD2
len: 16

CDR3nt: TGTGCCAGCAGCTTGGGGCCGCTGTACAATGAGCAGTTCTTC
CDR3aa: CASSLGPLYNEQFF
abundance: .
j_gene: TRBJ2-1
v_gene: TRBV5-4
d_gene: .
len: 14

CDR3nt: TGTACCAGCACATCGCAGGGGTACGAGCAGTACTTC
CDR3aa: CTSTSQGYEQYF
abundance: .
j_gene: TRBJ2-7
v_gene: TRBV5-6
d_gene: .
len: 12

CDR3nt: TGTGCCAGCAGCTTCCTCGGGACTGGCACAGATACGCAGTATTTT
CDR3aa: CASSFLGTGTDTQYF
abundance: .
j_gene: TRBJ2-3
v_gene: TRBV7-2
d_gene: .
len: 15

CDR3nt: TGTGCCACCTTGGGACTCCTGAACACCGGGGAGCTGTTTTTT
CDR3aa: CATLGLLNTGELFF
abundance: .
j_gene: TRBJ2-2
v_gene: TRBV6-1
d_gene: .
len: 14

CDR3nt: TGCGCCAGCAGCCAAAGTGCAGCTAGCGGGGGTTCCTACAATGAGCAGTTCTTC
CDR3aa: CASSQSAASGGSYNEQFF
abundance: .
j_gene: TRBJ2-1
v_gene: TRBV4-1
d_gene: TRBD2
len: 18

CDR3nt: TGTGCCAGCAGTTTGCGGGGCTACGAGCAGTACTTC
CDR3aa: CASSLRGYEQYF
abundance: few
j_gene: TRBJ2-7
v_gene: TRBV6-5
d_gene: .
len: 12

CDR3nt: TGCGCCAGCAGCCAAGACCTTAGAACTAGGAACTACGAGCAGTACTTC
CDR3aa: CASSQDLRTRNYEQYF
abundance: few
j_gene: TRBJ2-7
v_gene: TRBV4-1
d_gene: .
len: 16

CDR3nt: TGTGCCAGCAGCTTAGACCAGGGGGCTAATGAAAAACTGTTTTTT
CDR3aa: CASSLDQGANEKLFF
abundance: .
j_gene: TRBJ1-4
v_gene: TRBV7-9
d_gene: TRBD1
len: 15

CDR3nt: TGTGCCAGCCTCCCGACAGGGACCTACGAGCAGTACTTC
CDR3aa: CASLPTGTYEQYF
abundance: .
j_gene: TRBJ2-7
v_gene: TRBV28
d_gene: TRBD1
len: 13

CDR3nt: TGTGCCAGCAGCTTGGTTAGGGGAGGAGGACGAGAGCAGTACTTC
CDR3aa: CASSLVRGGGREQYF
abundance: .
j_gene: TRBJ2-7
v_gene: TRBV5-4
d_gene: .
len: 15

CDR3nt: TGTGCCAGCAGCCAAGGAGGCAATGAGCAGTTCTTC
CDR3aa: CASSQGGNEQFF
abundance: once
j_gene: TRBJ2-1
v_gene: TRBV4-2
d_gene: .
len: 12

CDR3nt: TGTGCCAGCAGCTTGGCTGCTAGCGGGATTTACAATGAGCAGTTCTTC
CDR3aa: CASSLAASGIYNEQFF
abundance: .
j_gene: TRBJ2-1
v_gene: TRBV5-4
d_gene: TRBD2
len: 16

CDR3nt: TGCAGTGCTAGGCGCGGCGGGAAGCAGTTCTTC
CDR3aa: CSARRGGKQFF
abundance: .
j_gene: TRBJ2-1
v_gene: TRBV20-1
d_gene: .
len: 11

CDR3nt: TGTGCCAGCAGCTTAGTCAGGGCAGGGCGCGGTAACTATGGCTACACCTTC
CDR3aa: CASSLVRAGRGNYGYTF
abundance: .
j_gene: TRBJ1-2
v_gene: TRBV7-8
d_gene: .
len: 17

CDR3nt: TGTGCCAGCAGCTTGCGGGCAGGGGGCGCGGGATGGGAAAAACTGTTTTTT
CDR3aa: CASSLRAGGAGWEKLFF
abundance: .
j_gene: TRBJ1-4
v_gene: TRBV5-6
d_gene: TRBD1
len: 17

CDR3nt: TGCGCCAGCAGCTTTGAGCGTTACTATGGCTACACCTTC
CDR3aa: CASSFERYYGYTF
abundance: once
j_gene: TRBJ1-2
v_gene: TRBV5-1
d_gene: .
len: 13

CDR3nt: TGCGCCAGCAGAGACCAGGGGGCAAACGGTGAAAAACTGTTTTTT
CDR3aa: CASRDQGANGEKLFF
abundance: .
j_gene: TRBJ1-4
v_gene: TRBV5-1
d_gene: TRBD1
len: 15

CDR3nt: TGTGCCAGCAGCCCTCGCCGGGAGTCGGGAAATCAGCCCCAGCATTTT
CDR3aa: CASSPRRESGNQPQHF
abundance: .
j_gene: TRBJ1-5
v_gene: TRBV9
d_gene: .
len: 16

CDR3nt: TGTGCCAGCAGCCTGCGCGGGGGGAGCTCCTACAATGAGCAGTTCTTC
CDR3aa: CASSLRGGSSYNEQFF
abundance: .
j_gene: TRBJ2-1
v_gene: TRBV7-6
d_gene: TRBD2
len: 16

CDR3nt: TGTGCCAGCATTGGGGCGGCCAGGCAAGCTTTCTTT
CDR3aa: CASIGAARQAFF
abundance: once
j_gene: TRBJ1-1
v_gene: TRBV6-5
d_gene: .
len: 12

CDR3nt: TGTGCCAGCACCGGGGGGAGCAACAATGAGCAGTTCTTC
CDR3aa: CASTGGSNNEQFF
abundance: .
j_gene: TRBJ2-1
v_gene: TRBV6-5
d_gene: TRBD2
len: 13

CDR3nt: TGTGCCAGCTCACCCAGGGAGGTAGGCACTGAAGCTTTCTTT
CDR3aa: CASSPREVGTEAFF
abundance: once
j_gene: TRBJ1-1
v_gene: TRBV18
d_gene: .
len: 14

CDR3nt: TGTGCCAGCAGCCCCCAGGTTTATAACACTGAAGCTTTCTTT
CDR3aa: CASSPQVYNTEAFF
abundance: .
j_gene: TRBJ1-1
v_gene: TRBV27
d_gene: .
len: 14